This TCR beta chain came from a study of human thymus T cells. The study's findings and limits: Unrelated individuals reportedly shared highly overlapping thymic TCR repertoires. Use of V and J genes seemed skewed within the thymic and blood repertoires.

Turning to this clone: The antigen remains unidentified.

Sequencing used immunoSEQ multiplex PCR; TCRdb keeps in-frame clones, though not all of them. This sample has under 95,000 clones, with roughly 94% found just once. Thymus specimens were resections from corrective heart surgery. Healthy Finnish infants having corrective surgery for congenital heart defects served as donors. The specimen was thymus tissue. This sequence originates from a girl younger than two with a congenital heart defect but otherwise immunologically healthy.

The CDR3 sequence is CASSLVLRPNVNTEAFF. Here the CDR3 DNA reads TGTGCCAGCAGCTTAGTTCTTCGACCGAATGTAAACACTGAAGCTTTCTTT. The chain joins TRBV7-9 to TRBJ1-1; D is ambiguous. The germline gives CDR1 SEHNR, CDR2 FQNEAQ (reference sequence). The CDR3 covers 17 residues. V lost 1 base and J 2 bases, leaving 17 bases between the germline ends.